The 22 T cell receptor beta chains below come from one sample, sequenced in a study of spatial heterogeneity in lung cancer. Using its own MiXCR run on the 5' RACE reads, TCRdb lists one record per CDR3 protein. The table has tens of thousands of distinct CDR3 sequences, around 5% seen once; the top ten hold more than 20%. The sample's time point: sample taken at primary tumor resection. Sequences were derived from PBMCs, sampled at surgery. All receptors derive from a female donor with early-stage non-small cell lung cancer.

The sample holds many counts of this clonotype. The V and J genes are TRBV6-5 and TRBJ1-2; D unclear. The germline V gene has CDR1 MNHEY and CDR2 SVGAGI. Trimming took off 2 bases at V and 0 bases at J, with 16 bases between the two ends. The CDR3 covers 17 residues. In nucleotides, the CDR3 is TGTGCCAGCAGTTACAGGGTTGGGCTAACTCCTAACTATGGCTACACCTTC. Translating it yields CASSYRVGLTPNYGYTF.

The table lists this clonotype with many counts. The rearrangement joins TRBV7-9 to TRBJ1-3; D uncertain. Deletions cut 3 bases from V and 0 bases from J, with 9 bases between. The germline CDR1 and CDR2 sequences are SEHNR and FQNEAQ (reference sequence). The CDR3 consists of 15 residues. The CDR3, as DNA: TGTGCCAGCAGCTTTGAGGGTTCCTCTGGAAACACCATATATTTT. As protein: CASSFEGSSGNTIYF.

This clonotype was counted many times. The chain has TRBV28 and TRBJ2-1, with 8 bases fitting TRBD2. Germline CDR1 and CDR2: MDHEN and SYDVKM. J gave up 5 bases and V 9 bases, and 18 bases lay outside the gene matches. This CDR3 contains 17 residues. The CDR3 spells CASNPTLLAGVNNEQFF. CDR3 coding DNA: TGTGCCAGTAACCCCACCCTTCTAGCGGGCGTGAACAATGAGCAGTTCTTC.

This clonotype was seen many times. This sequence joins TRBV28 and TRBJ2-3, with 8 bases aligning to TRBD1. The CDR3 has 13 residues. CDR1 and CDR2 (germline): MDHEN, SYDVKM. V lost 10 bases to trimming and J lost 2 bases; unmatched junction nucleotides: 5. Here the CDR3 reads CATWDRSTDTQYF. The DNA of the CDR3 is TGTGCCACCTGGGACAGGTCCACAGATACGCAGTATTTT.

At least ten counts were recorded for this clonotype. The V and J genes are TRBV30 and TRBJ2-7; 8 nucleotides agree with TRBD1. Trimming at V came to 1 base and at J to 7 bases, leaving 6 bases not matched to a gene. Per the germline V gene, CDR1 is GTSNPN and CDR2 is SVGIG (reference sequence). The CDR3 covers 13 residues. CDR3 DNA: TGTGCCTGGAGTGCGGACAGGGTACGGGAGCAGTACTTC. Translating gives CAWSADRVREQYF.

There are many counts of this clonotype. The chain combines TRBV12-3 or TRBV12-4 with TRBJ2-5; the match to TRBD1 covers 9 bases. CDR3 length: 16 residues. Trimming took 2 bases from V and 5 from J; bases not matched to a gene: 9. CDR3 sequence: CASSLIVTGGAETQYF. As DNA, the CDR3 is TGTGCCAGCAGTTTAATAGTAACAGGGGGCGCCGAGACCCAGTACTTC.

About this clonotype itself: This may come from a read error, since a much larger clone is one base off. The rearrangement joins TRBV11-2 to TRBJ2-5, with 8 bases aligning to TRBD1. CDR3 length equals 14 residues. CDR1 is SGHAT and CDR2 is FQNNGV in the germline V gene. The DNA for the CDR3 is TGTGCCAGCAGACGTATCAGGGGGCGAGAGACCCAGAACTTC. Protein product: CASRRIRGRETQNF.

At least ten counts were recorded for this clonotype. The CDR3 loop is CASSVRTGSKDTQYF. The CDR3 bases are TGTGCCAGCAGCGTCCGGACAGGATCGAAAGATACGCAGTATTTT. The chain employs TRBV5-4 and TRBJ2-3, with 7 bases matching TRBD1. The CDR3 spans 15 residues. Germline CDR1 is SGHNT and CDR2 is YYREEE (reference sequence). V was clipped by 4 bases and J by 5 bases; unmatched bases: 10.

This clonotype occurred a few times. The chain links TRBV12-3 or TRBV12-4 to TRBJ2-1; TRBD1 aligns across 7 bases. Unmatched junction bases numbered 3, after V lost 5 bases and J lost 2 bases. There are 14 residues in the CDR3. This chain's CDR3 is CASSPQGAYNEQFF. The DNA of the CDR3 is TGTGCCAGCAGTCCGCAGGGGGCCTACAATGAGCAGTTCTTC.

This clonotype was counted ten times or more. The chain couples TRBV3-1 to TRBJ2-1, with 8 bases lining up with TRBD1. The V gene's germline CDR1 is LGHDT and CDR2 YNNKEL (reference sequence). CDR3 length equals 16 residues. V was pared by 4 bases and J by 7 bases, with 12 bases of the junction left unmatched. Written as DNA, the CDR3 is TGTGCCAGCAGCCCCATAGGACAGGGCCTTATTAATGAGCAGTTCTTC. It specifies CASSPIGQGLINEQFF.

This clonotype was seen at least ten times. V is TRBV5-1 and J is TRBJ1-1; D might be TRBD1 (5 bases). The germline V gene encodes CDR1 SGHRS and CDR2 YFSETQ. The CDR3 is 15 residues long. The V end lost 2 bases, the J end lost 0 bases, and 11 bases lay between the germline ends. The CDR3 DNA reads as TGCGCCAGCAGCTTAGGGGTCCCAGTGAACACTGAAGCTTTCTTT. This gives the protein CASSLGVPVNTEAFF.

This clonotype has a count of ten or more. The gene calls are TRBV27 and TRBJ1-1; a weak D match, TRBD1 (5 bases). Germline V gives CDR1 MNHEY, CDR2 SMNVEV (reference sequence). Trimming cost V 8 bases and J 7 bases, with 14 bases left between them. The length of the CDR3 is 12 residues. CDR3: CASGGGWNEAFF. In nucleotides, the CDR3 is TGTGCCAGCGGGGGGGGATGGAATGAAGCTTTCTTT.

This clonotype was observed a few times. The V gene is TRBV9, the J gene TRBJ1-1; no firm D call. From germline, CDR1 is SGDLS and CDR2 YYNGEE. The CDR3 is 13 residues long. V lost 4 bases, J lost 2 bases, and 9 bases lay in between. CDR3 coding DNA: TGTGCCAGCAGCCCGGCGCATAACACTGAAGCTTTCTTT. It specifies CASSPAHNTEAFF.

This clonotype was detected a few times. The chain joins TRBV28 to TRBJ1-4, with a possible D match to TRBD1 (6 bases). Trimming removed 8 bases from V and 7 bases from J, with 20 bases in between. The CDR3 is made up of 15 amino acids. CDR1 and CDR2 from the germline V gene are MDHEN and SYDVKM. The CDR3 region is CASRSSGGRSEKLFF. The CDR3 DNA follows: TGTGCCAGCCGCTCGTCGGGGGGCCGTAGTGAAAAACTGTTTTTT. The whole variable domain, filled in from reference TRBV28 and TRBJ1-4, reads DVKVTQSSRYLVKRTGEKVFLECVQDMDHENMFWYRQDPGLGLRLIYFSYDVKMKEKGDIPEGYSVSREKKERFSLILESASTNQTSMYLCASRSSGGRSEKLFFGSGTQLSVL.

This clonotype was seen repeatedly, ten times or more. The J gene is TRBJ1-4, the V gene TRBV9; D possibly corresponds to TRBD1 (6 bases). The CDR3 has 15 residues. V gave up 0 bases and J gave up 8 bases, with 14 bases separating them. The germline V gene encodes CDR1 SGDLS and CDR2 YYNGEE. This CDR3 reads CASSVGMGAYEKLFF. CDR3 nucleotides: TGTGCCAGCAGCGTAGGTATGGGGGCTTACGAAAAACTGTTTTTT.

This clonotype has ten or more counts. V usage is TRBV7-6 and J usage is TRBJ2-1, with unresolved D. Trimming took 2 bases from V and 10 from J, leaving 6 bases between them. The CDR3 runs 11 residues. Looked up from germline, CDR1 is SGHVS and CDR2 is FNYEAQ. The CDR3 region is CASSLTEEQFF. CDR3 nucleotides: TGTGCCAGCAGCTTAACGGAGGAGCAGTTCTTC.

This clonotype showed up many times. V and J are TRBV3-1 and TRBJ2-7; either TRBD1 or TRBD2 may supply D (5 bases each). Germline V gives CDR1 LGHDT, CDR2 YNNKEL (reference sequence). V was shortened by 0 bases and J by 5 bases, with 14 bases between the two germline ends. The length of the CDR3 is 15 residues. The CDR3 coding sequence is TGTGCCAGCAGCCAAGATTGGCGTGGGGACCACGAGCAGTACTTC. This codes for CASSQDWRGDHEQYF.

This clonotype was observed at least ten times. This CDR3 is CASRGSGSTEAFF. The CDR3 DNA follows: TGTGCCAGCAGGGGATCAGGGTCCACTGAAGCTTTCTTT. The chain is built from TRBV5-4 and TRBJ1-1, with D possibly TRBD1 on 5 matching bases. CDR1 is SGHNT and CDR2 is YYREEE in the germline V gene (reference sequence). The CDR3 sequence is 13 residues long. V gave up 5 bases and J gave up 4 bases, with 12 bases separating them.

This clonotype was counted ten times or more. The V gene is TRBV18, the J gene TRBJ1-4, with a tentative D call TRBD1 (5 bases). The length of the CDR3 is 15 residues. Between the trimmed V and J ends, which lost 6 bases and 7 bases, there was a span of 18 bases. Germline V CDR1 and CDR2: KGHSH, LQKENI. The DNA of the CDR3 is TGTGCCAGCTCGGAGGGACCGACTGGTGGTGAAAAACTGTTTTTT. Protein sequence: CASSEGPTGGEKLFF.

This clonotype showed up just a few times. The rearrangement links TRBV6-2 or TRBV6-3 to TRBJ1-5; TRBD1 aligns across 8 bases. The CDR3 is 14 amino acids. V lost 6 bases and J lost 6; bases outside the gene matches: 7. Germline V CDR1 and CDR2: MNHEY, SVGEGT. CDR3: CASSGDRNRQPQHF. The CDR3 DNA reads TGTGCCAGCAGCGGGGACAGGAATCGTCAGCCCCAGCATTTT.

There are many counts of this clonotype. This chain connects TRBV5-6 to TRBJ2-5; D possibly corresponds to TRBD2 (6 bases). This CDR3 spans 13 amino acids. Germline CDR1 is SGHDT and CDR2 is YYEEEE. Trimming took 4 bases from V and 3 from J, leaving 10 bases between them. The DNA for the CDR3 is TGTGCCAGCAGCCCGCCTAGCGAAGAGACCCAGTACTTC. Its translation is CASSPPSEETQYF.

There are a few counts of this clonotype. The rearrangement joins TRBV3-1 to TRBJ1-5; the D is unclear. The V gene's germline CDR1 is LGHDT and CDR2 YNNKEL (reference sequence). V was shortened by 4 bases and J by 9 bases, with 13 bases between the two germline ends. This CDR3 is 13 amino acids long. CDR3 bases: TGTGCCAGCAGCCCATCGGGGTCTGGGCCCCAGCATTTT. Its translation is CASSPSGSGPQHF. Using reference TRBV3-1 and TRBJ1-5 for the parts outside the CDR3, the full variable domain is DTAVSQTPKYLVTQMGNDKSIKCEQNLGHDTMYWYKQDSKKFLKIMFSYNNKELIINETVPNRFSPKSPDKAHLNLHINSLELGDSAVYFCASSPSGSGPQHFGDGTRLSIL.